These 13 T cell receptor beta chains came from one sample sequenced in a study of T cell repertoires in cytomegalovirus infection. For these TCRs, the target antigens are not known. TCRdb independently ran MiXCR on the reads; one entry per CDR3 protein. The table includes fewer than 650,000 distinct CDR3 sequences, roughly 42% detected once. The sequencing used cultured PBMCs, collected from culture after CMV antigen stimulation. The receptors stem from a human donor in good health (CMV status not recorded). Some clones in this sample may be carry-over from other donors' samples.

This chain joins TRBV4-1 and TRBJ2-3; D possibly corresponds to TRBD1 (5 bases). The CDR3 sequence is 21 residues long. Germline assignment: CDR1 MGHRA and CDR2 YSYEKL. The germline V and J ends were trimmed by 2 bases and 5 bases, with 32 bases remaining between them. In DNA form, the CDR3 reads TGCGCCAGCAGCCAAACCATAAGCTTTCTGGGGCGACCGCATCACGAAGATACGCAGTATTTT. Protein product: CASSQTISFLGRPHHEDTQYF.

This chain uses TRBV2 with TRBJ2-2; D is unclear. Germline lookup yields CDR1 SNHLY and CDR2 FYNNEI. CDR3 length: 14 residues. The ends were cut back, 7 bases at V and 4 bases at J, with 13 bases in the middle. The CDR3 DNA reads as TGTGCCAGCACCCTACAGAGCCTCACCGGGGAGCTGTTTTTT. Protein: CASTLQSLTGELFF.

The chain links TRBV4-2 to TRBJ1-2; D unclear. CDR1 is LGHNA and CDR2 is YNFKEQ in the germline V gene. The CDR3 totals 14 residues. V lost 0 bases to trimming and J lost 8 bases, with 13 bases between them. The CDR3 coding sequence is TGTGCCAGCAGCCAAGATCGTCTCGATAGAGGCTACACCTTC. This codes for CASSQDRLDRGYTF.

The chain couples TRBV7-2 to TRBJ2-7; TRBD2 agrees at 10 bases. The CDR3 is 15 residues long. Germline V gene sequence: CDR1 SGHTA, CDR2 FQGNSA. Trimming removed 5 bases from V and 2 bases from J; junction bases left unmatched: 6. CDR3 in DNA: TGTGCCAGCAGCACAACAGCGGGAGGGACCTACGAGCAGTACTTC. Residues: CASSTTAGGTYEQYF.

V is TRBV5-6 and J is TRBJ1-6, with D maybe TRBD1 (5 bases). Germline values: CDR1 SGHDT, CDR2 YYEEEE. CDR3 length: 15 amino acids. The germline V and J ends were trimmed by 7 bases and 5 bases, with 16 bases remaining between them. The chain's CDR3 is CASGHGTRDNSPLHF. In nucleotides, the CDR3 is TGTGCCAGCGGACACGGGACGCGCGATAATTCACCCCTCCACTTT.

This clonotype was seen more than once but under ten times. The chain combines TRBV28 with TRBJ2-7; maybe TRBD2 (6 bases). Germline CDR1 MDHEN, CDR2 SYDVKM. Trimming removed 1 base at V and 7 bases at J, with 20 bases between. This CDR3 has 16 residues. DNA of the CDR3: TGTGCCAGCAGTTTATTGCTTGGCGGGGAGAGTGGGGAGCAGTACTTC. This gives the protein CASSLLLGGESGEQYF.

This chain connects TRBV6-2 or TRBV6-3 to TRBJ2-2; the match to TRBD2 covers 8 bases. The germline V gene encodes CDR1 MNHEY and CDR2 SVGEGT. The CDR3 totals 15 residues. V was pared by 6 bases and J by 2 bases, with 5 bases of the junction left unmatched. The CDR3, as DNA: TGTGCCAGCAGCCTTAGCGGGATTAACACCGGGGAGCTGTTTTTT. Its translation: CASSLSGINTGELFF.

This sequence joins TRBV2 and TRBJ1-4, with a weak D call TRBD1 (6 bases). The ends were cut back, 7 bases at V and 0 bases at J, with 18 bases in the middle. This CDR3 region has 17 residues. CDR1 SNHLY and CDR2 FYNNEI come from the germline V gene. Here the CDR3 reads CASTFGQTTATNEKLFF. The CDR3 DNA reads TGTGCCAGCACCTTCGGACAGACCACAGCAACTAATGAAAAACTGTTTTTT.

This clonotype was observed a handful of times. This chain joins TRBV7-9 and TRBJ2-7; 8 bases match TRBD2. Trimming took 5 bases from V and 5 from J; bases not matched to a gene: 11. The CDR3 covers 15 residues. Germline CDR1 is SEHNR and CDR2 is FQNEAQ (reference sequence). The CDR3 spells CASSIQAGVGNEQYF. The CDR3, as DNA: TGTGCCAGCAGCATACAAGCGGGAGTAGGGAACGAGCAGTACTTC.

The chain is built from TRBV2 and TRBJ1-5; weak D call: TRBD1 (5 bases). The germline V gene encodes CDR1 SNHLY and CDR2 FYNNEI. V shed 7 bases and J shed 4 bases, with 14 bases lying between them. The CDR3 extends over 14 amino acids. CDR3 nucleotide sequence: TGTGCCAGCAATGGGATAGGGGCAAATCAGCCCCAGCATTTT. Translating gives CASNGIGANQPQHF.

The CDR3 here is CSASGGTSGSNEQFF. CDR3 DNA: TGCAGTGCTAGTGGCGGGACTAGCGGGAGTAATGAGCAGTTCTTC. The chain uses TRBV20-1 and TRBJ2-1; 14 bases agree with TRBD2. Germline assignment: CDR1 DFQATT and CDR2 SNEGSKA (reference sequence). The CDR3 is made up of 15 amino acids. Unmatched junction bases numbered 5, after V lost 3 bases and J lost 7 bases.

The chain employs TRBV6-2 or TRBV6-3 and TRBJ1-2; D call uncertain. V was trimmed by 6 bases and J by 8 bases, leaving 13 bases between them. This CDR3 has 12 residues. Germline V gene data show CDR1 as MNHEY and CDR2 as SVGEGT. The CDR3 here is CASSSRPWGYTF. In DNA form, the CDR3 reads TGTGCCAGCAGCTCCCGGCCCTGGGGCTACACCTTC.

The chain has TRBV5-6 and TRBJ2-7, with 7 bases identical to TRBD1. The CDR3 has 16 residues. V lost 2 bases to trimming and J lost 2 bases; unmatched junction nucleotides: 10. Germline CDR1 SGHDT, CDR2 YYEEEE. The chain's CDR3 is CASSFSAGGNPYEQYF. The CDR3, as DNA: TGTGCCAGCAGCTTCTCCGCAGGGGGTAATCCCTACGAGCAGTACTTC.